The 21 T cell receptor beta chains given below trace back to one sample, sequenced in a study of identical twins. TCRdb re-called the 5' RACE reads through MiXCR, storing one row per CDR3 protein. The sample holds around 470,000 distinct CDR3 sequences, 11% to 15% seen once. These data were likewise used in another study, on yellow fever vaccine responses in identical twins.

The sequencing sample was made of CD4+ T cells sorted from blood. The origin of the receptors is a woman younger than 30 in good health.

This clonotype appeared many times. The chain is built from TRBV5-1 and TRBJ2-7; D possibly corresponds to TRBD2 (5 bases). Per germline, CDR1 SGHRS and CDR2 YFSETQ. With 0 bases removed from V and 6 bases from J, the gap between germline ends came to 16 bases. There are 15 residues in the CDR3. CDR3 coding DNA: TGCGCCAGCAGCTTGGTAGGAGGAGAGGTGCGCGAGCAGTACTTC. Amino acid sequence: CASSLVGGEVREQYF.

The chain combines TRBV11-1 with TRBJ2-2; TRBD1 might be the D (6 bases). In germline, CDR1 is SGHAT, CDR2 FQDESV (reference sequence). V was trimmed by 0 bases and J by 5 bases, leaving 19 bases between them. CDR3 length: 18 residues. The DNA for the CDR3 is TGTGCCAGCAGCTTAGCGGTCAGGGGCCGAGGTGGGACCGGGGAGCTGTTTTTT. It encodes CASSLAVRGRGGTGELFF.

This clonotype was seen a handful of times. The genes are TRBV25-1 and TRBJ2-7; 8 bases match TRBD2. V gave up 2 bases and J gave up 5 bases; unmatched junction bases: 8. The CDR3 covers 15 residues. Germline CDR1 and CDR2: MGHDK and SYGVNS. CDR3 coding DNA: TGTGCCAGCAGTGAAACGGGAGGGGTCTTTAACGAGCAGTACTTC. It translates to CASSETGGVFNEQYF.

This chain links TRBV4-1 with TRBJ2-3, with 13 bases matching TRBD2. The V gene end was trimmed by 4 bases and the J gene end by 3 bases; junction bases not matched to a gene: 1. Germline V CDR1 and CDR2: MGHRA, YSYEKL. The CDR3 has 15 amino acids. CDR3 bases: TGCGCCAGCAGCCGGGGACTAGCGGGAACAGATACGCAGTATTTT. This encodes CASSRGLAGTDTQYF.

V gene TRBV21-1 combines with J gene TRBJ2-1; the table assigns TRBD2, which was not confirmed against the DNA. TRBV21-1 is noted as a pseudogene. The CDR3 runs 19 residues. The CDR3 region has the DNA TGTGCCAGCAGCTGGCTGAGGCTAGCGGGGGGGAACTCCTACAATGAGCAGTTCTTC. Translated, it gives CASSWLRLAGGNSYNEQFF.

J is TRBJ1-5 and V is TRBV28, with 8 bases aligning to TRBD1. After removal of 7 bases from V and 5 bases from J, the junction contained 7 bases not matched to a gene. Germline loops: CDR1 MDHEN, CDR2 SYDVKM. The CDR3 covers 14 residues. The CDR3 protein is CASMGLRGHQPQHF. CDR3 sequence (DNA): TGTGCCAGCATGGGCCTCAGGGGGCATCAGCCCCAGCATTTT.

The chain is built from TRBV29-1 and TRBJ1-3; D not certain. The germline gives CDR1 SQVTM, CDR2 ANQGSEA. This CDR3 comprises 12 residues. Trimming took off 7 bases at V and 4 bases at J, with 11 bases between the two ends. This CDR3 is CSALGLGNTIYF. CDR3 nucleotide sequence: TGCAGCGCCCTGGGCCTCGGAAACACCATATATTTT.

The chain uses TRBV29-1 and TRBJ2-5; 9 nucleotides agree with TRBD1. CDR1 is SQVTM, CDR2 ANQGSEA, per germline. V was pared by 4 bases and J by 4 bases, with 4 bases of the junction left unmatched. This CDR3 is 13 amino acids long. The DNA for the CDR3 is TGCAGCGTTGCCACGACAGGGGGAGAGACCCAGTACTTC. It specifies CSVATTGGETQYF. Filled out from reference TRBV29-1 and TRBJ2-5, the complete variable domain reads SAVISQKPSRDICQRGTSLTIQCQVDSQVTMMFWYRQQPGQSLTLIATANQGSEATYESGFVIDKFPISRPNLTFSTLTVSNMSPEDSSIYLCSVATTGGETQYFGPGTRLLVL.

This clonotype was seen only a few times. The rearrangement links TRBV6-1 to TRBJ2-3; D is unresolved. The CDR3 contains 15 residues. V lost 6 bases to trimming and J lost 4 bases, with 17 bases between them. CDR1 MNHNS and CDR2 SASEGT come from the germline V gene. The CDR3 protein is CASRVFWAQADTQYF. The CDR3 nucleotides are TGTGCCAGCAGGGTTTTTTGGGCGCAAGCAGATACGCAGTATTTT.

The genes are TRBV18 and TRBJ2-6, with D unclear. This CDR3 has 17 amino acids. Germline lookup yields CDR1 KGHSH and CDR2 LQKENI. V lost 3 bases to trimming and J lost 0 bases, with 12 bases between them. CDR3 protein: CASSPSRAPSGANVLTF. The CDR3 DNA sequence: TGTGCCAGCTCACCCTCCCGGGCCCCCTCTGGGGCCAACGTCCTGACTTTC.

This clonotype was counted only a few times. The rearrangement uses TRBV9 and TRBJ2-3; the D call may be TRBD1 or TRBD2 (5 bases each). This CDR3 has 15 amino acids. Germline lookup yields CDR1 SGDLS and CDR2 YYNGEE. The germline V and J ends were trimmed by 0 bases and 1 base, with 9 bases remaining between them. The CDR3 here is CASSVDPGRTDTQYF. CDR3 DNA sequence: TGTGCCAGCAGCGTAGACCCGGGGCGCACAGATACGCAGTATTTT.

This clonotype was detected only a few times. V usage is TRBV9 and J usage is TRBJ2-3; no firm D call. The germline V and J ends were trimmed by 0 bases and 4 bases, with 9 bases remaining between them. This CDR3 has 14 residues. CDR1 is SGDLS and CDR2 is YYNGEE in the germline V gene. The CDR3 region is CASSVAEVADTQYF. The CDR3 region has the DNA TGTGCCAGCAGCGTAGCTGAAGTGGCAGATACGCAGTATTTT.

The J gene is TRBJ2-7, the V gene TRBV19, with D unclear. The CDR3 length is 14 residues. Germline assignment: CDR1 LNHDA and CDR2 SQIVND (reference sequence). Trimming cost V 3 bases and J 2 bases, with 11 bases left between them. CDR3 coding DNA: TGTGCCAGTAGTATTCTACCGGGCCCCTACGAGCAGTACTTC. Protein sequence: CASSILPGPYEQYF.

This clonotype was counted a few times. The chain has TRBV24-1 and TRBJ2-2; D may be TRBD1 (6 bases). Germline CDR1 KGHDR, CDR2 SFDVKD. This CDR3 is 16 amino acids long. Trimming left V 3 bases short and J 4 bases short, with 14 bases between. The CDR3 DNA sequence: TGTGCCACCAGTGATCCTACCGGGACAACCACCGGGGAGCTGTTTTTT. Amino acid sequence: CATSDPTGTTTGELFF.

The chain is built from TRBV5-5 and TRBJ2-7, with D possibly called TRBD1 or TRBD2 (5 bases each). Per the germline V gene, CDR1 is SGHKS and CDR2 is YYEKEE (reference sequence). Trimming stripped 1 base from V and 7 bases from J, with 12 bases between. The CDR3 consists of 13 residues. The CDR3 sequence: CASSLSGTEEQYF. CDR3 DNA: TGTGCCAGCAGCTTGTCCGGGACGGAGGAGCAGTACTTC.

This chain connects TRBV20-1 to TRBJ2-5; 9 bases are a match to TRBD1. Germline lookup yields CDR1 DFQATT and CDR2 SNEGSKA (reference sequence). V trimming: 4 bases; J trimming: 2 bases; junction bases outside the gene matches: 8. The CDR3 sequence is 15 residues long. CDR3 sequence: CSAKMDRGGQETQYF. CDR3 coding DNA: TGCAGTGCTAAAATGGACAGGGGAGGGCAAGAGACCCAGTACTTC.

There are a few counts of this clonotype. The chain combines TRBV12-5 with TRBJ2-3, with 7 nucleotides matching TRBD1. The CDR3 covers 14 residues. Germline loops: CDR1 LGHNT, CDR2 FRNRAP. V was pared by 4 bases and J by 2 bases, with 3 bases of the junction left unmatched. CDR3 sequence: CASGSGQHTDTQYF. The CDR3 DNA reads TGTGCTAGTGGTTCGGGACAGCACACAGATACGCAGTATTTT.

This chain joins TRBV11-2 and TRBJ2-1; a possible D gene is TRBD1 (6 bases). There are 14 residues in the CDR3. Germline V gives CDR1 SGHAT, CDR2 FQNNGV. Trimming shortened V by 8 bases and J by 7 bases, and 18 bases separated the two germline ends. The CDR3 spells CASAGVARSNEQFF. CDR3 sequence (DNA): TGTGCCAGCGCAGGGGTGGCCCGGTCTAATGAGCAGTTCTTC.

The chain recombines TRBV28 with TRBJ2-7; D ambiguous. Per the germline V gene, CDR1 is MDHEN and CDR2 is SYDVKM. V dropped 0 bases and J dropped 0 bases, with 9 bases sitting between them. This CDR3 has 15 amino acids. The CDR3 reads CASSLWAVSSYEQYF. The CDR3 DNA reads as TGTGCCAGCAGTTTATGGGCGGTAAGCTCCTACGAGCAGTACTTC.

The sample holds a few counts of this clonotype. The CDR3 loop is CASSSRLQGRVQETQYF. The CDR3 DNA reads as TGTGCCAGCAGTAGCCGGCTTCAGGGGCGAGTGCAAGAGACCCAGTACTTC. The gene calls are TRBV6-1 and TRBJ2-5; the D gene is possibly TRBD1 (6 bases). V lost 5 bases, J lost 2 bases, and 21 bases lay in between. Germline V gene lookup returns CDR1 MNHNS and CDR2 SASEGT. CDR3 length equals 17 residues.

This clonotype has more than one count but fewer than ten. The J gene is TRBJ2-3, the V gene TRBV9; 7 nucleotides align to TRBD1. After removal of 4 bases from V and 3 bases from J, the junction contained 17 bases not matched to a gene. The germline V gene has CDR1 SGDLS and CDR2 YYNGEE. The CDR3 consists of 18 residues. The CDR3 DNA is TGTGCCAGCAGCCCCGTAGTGACAGGGACCGGTTTTACAGATACGCAGTATTTT. This encodes CASSPVVTGTGFTDTQYF.